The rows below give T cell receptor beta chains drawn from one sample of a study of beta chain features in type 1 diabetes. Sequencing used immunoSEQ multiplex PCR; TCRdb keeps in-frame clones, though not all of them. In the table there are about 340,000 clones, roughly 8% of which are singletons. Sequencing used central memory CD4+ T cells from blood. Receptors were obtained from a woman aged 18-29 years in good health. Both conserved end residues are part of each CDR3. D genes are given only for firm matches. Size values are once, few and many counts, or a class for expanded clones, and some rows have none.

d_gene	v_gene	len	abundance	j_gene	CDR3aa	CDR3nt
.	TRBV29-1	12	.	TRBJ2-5	CSVAPSQETQYF	TGCAGCGTTGCTCCGAGCCAAGAGACCCAGTACTTC
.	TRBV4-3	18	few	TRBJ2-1	CASSQQPQGSLFYNEQFF	TGCGCCAGCAGCCAACAACCGCAGGGAAGTCTCTTCTACAATGAGCAGTTCTTC
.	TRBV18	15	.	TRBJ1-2	CASSPSTGTNYGYTF	TGTGCCAGCTCACCGAGTACAGGCACTAACTATGGCTACACCTTC
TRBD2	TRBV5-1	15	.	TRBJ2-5	CASSLSGRDQETQYF	TGCGCCAGCAGCCTCAGCGGGAGGGATCAAGAGACCCAGTACTTC
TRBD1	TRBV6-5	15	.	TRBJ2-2	CASSPDRVNTGELFF	TGTGCCAGCAGCCCCGACAGGGTGAACACCGGGGAGCTGTTTTTT
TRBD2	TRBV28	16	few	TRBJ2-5	CASKNRLAGDLETQYF	TGTGCCAGCAAGAATCGACTAGCGGGAGATTTGGAGACCCAGTACTTC
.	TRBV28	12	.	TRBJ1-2	CASSLAAYGYTF	TGTGCCAGCAGTTTGGCAGCCTATGGCTACACCTTC
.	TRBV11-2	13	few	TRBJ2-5	CASSSGLVETQYF	TGTGCCAGCAGCTCGGGACTGGTGGAGACCCAGTACTTC
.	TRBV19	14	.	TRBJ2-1	CASSTFTGNNEQFF	TGTGCCAGTAGTACCTTTACAGGGAACAATGAGCAGTTCTTC
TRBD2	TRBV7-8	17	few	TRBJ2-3	CASSFGSRTSGTDTQYF	TGTGCCAGCAGCTTCGGCTCTAGGACTAGCGGGACAGATACGCAGTATTTT
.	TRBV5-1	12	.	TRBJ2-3	CASSVNTDTQYF	TGCGCCAGCAGCGTGAACACAGATACGCAGTATTTT
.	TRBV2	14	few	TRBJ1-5	CASSRQGHNQPQHF	TGTGCCAGCAGTAGGCAGGGACACAATCAGCCCCAGCATTTT
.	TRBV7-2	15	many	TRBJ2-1	CASSLMTGSYNEQFF	TGTGCCAGCAGCTTAATGACAGGCTCCTACAATGAGCAGTTCTTC
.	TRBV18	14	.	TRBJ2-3	CASSGRRPPDTQYF	TGTGCCAGCTCTGGACGCCGCCCGCCAGATACGCAGTATTTT
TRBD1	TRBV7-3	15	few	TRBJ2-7	CASSLGPGQIYEQYF	TGTGCCAGCAGCTTGGGTCCGGGACAGATATACGAGCAGTACTTC
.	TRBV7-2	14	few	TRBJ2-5	CASSLTSTSKAQYF	TGTGCCAGCAGCTTAACCTCGACTAGTAAGGCCCAGTACTTC
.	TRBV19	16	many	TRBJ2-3	CASRPTGLWGTDTQYF	TGTGCCAGTAGACCAACAGGCCTCTGGGGCACAGATACGCAGTATTTT
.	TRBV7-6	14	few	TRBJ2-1	CASSGVGEHNEQFF	TGTGCCAGCAGCGGAGTTGGAGAGCACAATGAGCAGTTCTTC
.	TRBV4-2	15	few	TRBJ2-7	CASSQDYAGSYEQYF	TGTGCCAGCAGCCAAGACTATGCGGGAAGCTACGAGCAGTACTTC
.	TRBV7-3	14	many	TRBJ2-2	CASKMDRQTGELFF	TGTGCCAGCAAAATGGACAGACAAACCGGGGAGCTGTTTTTT
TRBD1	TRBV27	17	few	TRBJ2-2	CASSLEGVRTGGGELFF	TGTGCCAGCAGTTTAGAGGGGGTTCGGACAGGGGGCGGGGAGCTGTTTTTT
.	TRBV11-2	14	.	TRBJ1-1	CASSPAGVNTEAFF	TGTGCCAGCAGCCCGGCAGGGGTGAACACTGAAGCTTTCTTT
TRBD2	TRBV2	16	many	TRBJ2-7	CASSEARVAGNYEQYF	TGTGCCAGCAGTGAAGCGAGGGTAGCGGGGAACTACGAGCAGTACTTC
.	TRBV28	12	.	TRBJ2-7	CATWRDSYEQYF	TGTGCCACCTGGAGGGACTCCTACGAGCAGTACTTC
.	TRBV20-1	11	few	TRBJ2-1	CSASSRDEQFF	TGCAGTGCCTCCTCTAGGGATGAGCAGTTCTTC
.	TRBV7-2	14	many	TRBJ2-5	CASSSGGGQETQYF	TGTGCCAGCAGCTCAGGAGGAGGACAAGAGACCCAGTACTTC
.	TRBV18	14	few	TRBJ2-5	CASSPGVRSETQYF	TGTGCCAGCTCACCGGGGGTAAGGAGCGAGACCCAGTACTTC
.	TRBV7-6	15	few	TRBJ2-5	CASSLGGVGGETQYF	TGTGCCAGCAGCTTAGGGGGCGTGGGGGGAGAGACCCAGTACTTC
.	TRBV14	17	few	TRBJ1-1	CASSQGERVNMNTEAFF	TGTGCCAGCAGCCAAGGGGAAAGGGTGAACATGAACACTGAAGCTTTCTTT
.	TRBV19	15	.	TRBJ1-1	CASRRPQGGNTEAFF	TGTGCCAGTCGCCGTCCCCAAGGGGGGAACACTGAAGCTTTCTTT
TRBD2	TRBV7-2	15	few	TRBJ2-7	CASKPGLAINYEQYF	TGTGCCAGCAAACCTGGACTAGCGATTAACTACGAGCAGTACTTC
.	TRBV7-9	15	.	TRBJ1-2	CASSFRDVFSYGYTF	TGTGCCAGCAGCTTTCGCGATGTTTTTAGCTATGGCTACACCTTC
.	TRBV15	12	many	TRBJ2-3	CATSRSTDTQYF	TGTGCCACCAGCAGAAGCACAGATACGCAGTATTTT
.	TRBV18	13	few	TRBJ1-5	CASSEYRNQPQHF	TGTGCCAGCTCCGAATATAGGAATCAGCCCCAGCATTTT
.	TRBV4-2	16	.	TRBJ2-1	CASSQARDSYRNEQFF	TGTGCCAGCAGCCAAGCCCGAGACAGTTACCGGAATGAGCAGTTCTTC